Included here is one T cell receptor (beta chain) sequence, with context. Assay used: immunoSEQ multiplex PCR; TCRdb lists only in-frame clones, some missing. The sample shows roughly 24,000 clones, more than 65% of them seen only once. This sample was taken from a study of blood T cell repertoires in COVID-19. The overall study: Acute and convalescent COVID-19 specimens originated in the United States, Italy and Spain. PBMCs, B-cell-depleted T cells, or T cells were the source of the cDNA or gDNA that made up the material.

The length of the CDR3 is 14 residues. CDR1 is MDHEN and CDR2 is SYDVKM in the germline V gene. V lost 4 bases, J lost 4 bases, and 14 bases lay in between. The genes are TRBV28 and TRBJ2-7; D may be TRBD2 (6 bases). The sample taken for sequencing was peripheral blood. The sequence was obtained from a human donor in a cohort sampled during active COVID-19. The CDR3 protein is CASSSPGTSYEQYF. CDR3 sequence (DNA): TGTGCCAGCAGTTCGCCCGGGACTTCGTACGAGCAGTACTTC.